These 32 T cell receptor beta chains were all obtained from the same sample, sequenced in a study of CD8+ T cells in alopecia areata. Extracted RNA was reverse transcribed, and the resulting cDNA served as sequencing template. Some clones are missing from TCRdb's copy, which holds only in-frame ones; the method was immunoSEQ multiplex PCR. Among about 200,000 clones, approximately 61% were seen once, and the ten largest hold more than 0.4%. The sample was CD4+ T cells sorted from blood, taken at week 0. The receptor set was obtained from a human donor with alopecia areata.

This clone was detected a few times. J is TRBJ2-4 and V is TRBV29-1; D gene uncertain. Germline V gene sequence: CDR1 SQVTM, CDR2 ANQGSEA. The CDR3 sequence is 14 residues long. Trimming left V 1 base short and J 0 bases short, with 7 bases between. For the CDR3, the DNA is TGCAGCGTTGAAGCCGTCCTAGCCAAAAACATTCAGTACTTC. Amino acid sequence: CSVEAVLAKNIQYF.

This sequence joins TRBV30 and TRBJ1-6; maybe TRBD1 (6 bases). Trimming took 2 bases from V and 7 from J, leaving 15 bases between them. The CDR3 extends over 15 amino acids. Germline values: CDR1 GTSNPN, CDR2 SVGIG (reference sequence). DNA of the CDR3: TGTGCCTGGAGTAAAACCGGGACACGCAATTCACCCCTCCACTTT. It codes for CAWSKTGTRNSPLHF.

In this sample, this clone turned up once. CDR3 nucleotides: TGTGCCTACAGGGACAGGGGGTTTGCGGCTTTCTTT. Amino acid sequence: CAYRDRGFAAFF. The V gene is TRBV30, the J gene TRBJ1-1; 11 positions agree with TRBD1. The germline V gene has CDR1 GTSNPN and CDR2 SVGIG (reference sequence). Germline trimming cut 7 bases from V and 11 bases from J; bases unmatched to any gene: 9. CDR3 length: 12 residues.

The J gene is TRBJ1-1, the V gene TRBV5-1; D may be TRBD1 (6 bases). The germline V and J ends were trimmed by 5 bases and 10 bases, with 24 bases remaining between them. This CDR3 has 15 residues. Germline V CDR1 and CDR2: SGHRS, YFSETQ. CDR3 sequence: CASRGMAGALSSAFF. CDR3 nucleotide sequence: TGCGCCAGCAGAGGGATGGCAGGGGCGCTCAGCTCAGCTTTCTTT. Using reference TRBV5-1 and TRBJ1-1 for the parts outside the CDR3, the full variable domain is KAGVTQTPRYLIKTRGQQVTLSCSPISGHRSVSWYQQTPGQGLQFLFEYFSETQRNKGNFPGRFSGRQFSNSRSEMNVSTLELGDSALYLCASRGMAGALSSAFFGQGTRLTVV.

The chain joins TRBV7-9 to TRBJ1-2, with 8 bases identical to TRBD1. V lost 5 bases and J lost 4; bases outside the gene matches: 6. The CDR3 sequence is 14 residues long. Germline V gives CDR1 SEHNR, CDR2 FQNEAQ (reference sequence). CDR3 loop: CASSRQGHGYGYTF. The CDR3 DNA reads TGTGCCAGCAGCCGACAGGGGCATGGCTATGGCTACACCTTC.

This chain uses TRBV19 with TRBJ2-2; D is possibly TRBD1 (5 bases). Trimming took 11 bases from V and 4 from J, leaving 20 bases between them. In germline, CDR1 is LNHDA, CDR2 SQIVND (reference sequence). The CDR3 sequence is 15 residues long. CDR3 coding DNA: TGTGCCGTAAGGGTAGGGGATTATGTCACCGGGGAGCTGTTTTTT. It specifies CAVRVGDYVTGELFF.

V gene TRBV7-9 combines with J gene TRBJ2-1; D assignment may be TRBD1 or TRBD2 (5 bases each). V lost 2 bases, J lost 10 bases, and 21 bases lay in between. The CDR3 contains 16 residues. Germline assignment: CDR1 SEHNR and CDR2 FQNEAQ (reference sequence). CDR3 loop: CASSLTAGAKTYEQFF. The CDR3 DNA is TGTGCCAGCAGCTTAACGGCCGGGGCCAAAACATACGAGCAGTTCTTC.

This chain uses TRBV6-1 with TRBJ2-3; D possibly matches TRBD1 or TRBD2 (5 bases each). The CDR3 is 15 amino acids. The V end lost 8 bases, the J end lost 1 base, and 16 bases lay between the germline ends. Germline-derived CDR1 and CDR2 are MNHNS and SASEGT. The CDR3 here is CASSSLVGGTDTQYF. CDR3 DNA: TGTGCCAGCTCCTCCCTGGTGGGGGGCACAGATACGCAGTATTTT.

This clone was seen a single time. The chain uses TRBV5-1 and TRBJ2-3; D is perhaps TRBD1 (5 bases). The V end was cut by 0 bases, the J end by 3 bases, with 20 bases between. The germline CDR1 and CDR2 sequences are SGHRS and YFSETQ. The CDR3 extends over 18 amino acids. The CDR3 coding sequence is TGCGCCAGCAGCTTGGCGATCTCTGACAGCTTGAAAACAGATACGCAGTATTTT. It translates to CASSLAISDSLKTDTQYF.

V and J are TRBV30 and TRBJ2-2; possible D gene TRBD1, 6 bases. CDR1 is GTSNPN, CDR2 SVGIG, per germline (reference sequence). This CDR3 has 14 residues. V gave up 7 bases and J gave up 0 bases, with 12 bases separating them. CDR3 sequence reads: CASPDRANTGELFF. The CDR3 DNA follows: TGTGCCTCCCCGGACAGAGCGAACACCGGGGAGCTGTTTTTT.

This chain joins TRBV4-1 and TRBJ1-1, with D tentatively TRBD1 (5 bases). The CDR3 is 14 amino acids. Germline V gene data show CDR1 as MGHRA and CDR2 as YSYEKL. The V end was cut by 1 base, the J end by 6 bases, with 12 bases between. This chain's CDR3 is CASSQAPVTAEAFF. The CDR3, as DNA: TGCGCCAGCAGCCAAGCGCCCGTGACAGCTGAAGCTTTCTTT.

The gene calls are TRBV19 and TRBJ2-5; perhaps D is TRBD1 or TRBD2 (5 bases each). The CDR3 is 16 residues long. CDR1 is LNHDA, CDR2 SQIVND, per germline (reference sequence). V lost 7 bases to trimming and J lost 5 bases, with 23 bases between them. The CDR3 loop is CASKAQAMTGPETQYF. CDR3 coding DNA: TGTGCCAGTAAAGCGCAGGCAATGACGGGACCTGAGACCCAGTACTTC.

The J gene is TRBJ2-2, the V gene TRBV6-1, with D uncertain. This CDR3 is built from 13 residues. The V end was cut by 0 bases, the J end by 7 bases, with 6 bases between. CDR1 is MNHNS and CDR2 is SASEGT in the germline V gene. The CDR3 sequence: CASSEARIGELFF. DNA of the CDR3: TGTGCCAGCAGTGAAGCCCGGATCGGGGAGCTGTTTTTT.

This clone appeared a few times. The V call is TRBV11-2, the J call TRBJ2-2; D might be TRBD1 or TRBD2, each matching 6 bases. CDR3 length equals 14 residues. Trimming took 8 bases from V and 6 from J, leaving 16 bases between them. Germline CDR1 is SGHAT and CDR2 is FQNNGV. The CDR3 DNA reads TGTGCCAGCCCCCAGGGTAGGGGGGCCGGGGAGCTGTTTTTT. It is translated as CASPQGRGAGELFF.

The chain has TRBV6-5 and TRBJ1-5, with D tentatively TRBD1 (5 bases). Germline V gene sequence: CDR1 MNHEY, CDR2 SVGAGI. The CDR3 loop spans 13 amino acids. Trimming left V 6 bases short and J 0 bases short, with 6 bases between. The CDR3 is CASRTASNQPQHF. The CDR3 DNA is TGTGCCAGCAGGACAGCTAGCAATCAGCCCCAGCATTTT.

This sequence joins TRBV7-9 and TRBJ1-1; unclear D gene. The V and J ends lost 9 bases and 3 bases respectively, with 11 bases between them. From germline, CDR1 is SEHNR and CDR2 FQNEAQ (reference sequence). The CDR3 is 12 amino acids. The CDR3 DNA sequence: TGTGCCAGTTCGGTGAGGGACACTGAAGCTTTCTTT. Its protein product is CASSVRDTEAFF. The full variable domain, its missing parts supplied by reference TRBV7-9 and TRBJ1-1, is DTGVSQNPRHKITKRGQNVTFRCDPISEHNRLYWYRQTLGQGPEFLTYFQNEAQLEKSRLLSDRFSAERPKGSFSTLEIQRTEQGDSAMYLCASSVRDTEAFFGQGTRLTVV.

The chain has TRBV6-1 and TRBJ2-7; D gene unclear. With 7 bases removed from V and 1 base from J, the gap between germline ends came to 11 bases. There are 13 residues in the CDR3. Looked up from germline, CDR1 is MNHNS and CDR2 is SASEGT. The CDR3: CASTLGSSYEQYF. The CDR3 DNA reads as TGTGCCAGCACCCTTGGGTCTTCCTACGAGCAGTACTTC.

This chain links TRBV15 with TRBJ2-4, with D unresolved. Germline lookup yields CDR1 LNHNV and CDR2 YYDKDF (reference sequence). The length of the CDR3 is 18 residues. Trimming left V 4 bases short and J 0 bases short, with 19 bases between. The CDR3 DNA reads TGTGCCACCAGCACCGAGGATGTACTAAGACTAGCCAAAAACATTCAGTACTTC. Encoded protein: CATSTEDVLRLAKNIQYF.

The table lists this clone with a few counts. This sequence joins TRBV21-1 and TRBJ1-1; the table gives TRBD1 as D, unverified against the DNA. TRBV21-1 is flagged as a pseudogene. The CDR3 sequence is 16 residues long. As DNA, the CDR3 is TGTGCCAGCAGCATCCGACAGGCCGACCCCTACACTGAAGCTTTCTTT. Its translation is CASSIRQADPYTEAFF.

In its sample, this clone was seen once. The rearrangement uses TRBV11-2 and TRBJ2-2; no reliable D call. Per germline, CDR1 SGHAT and CDR2 FQNNGV. The CDR3 covers 17 residues. V was clipped by 5 bases and J by 2 bases, with 18 bases between them. In DNA form, the CDR3 reads TGTGCCAGCAGCCCAGCCCCCCCGGGCCCAAACACCGGGGAGCTGTTTTTT. Translation: CASSPAPPGPNTGELFF.

The rearrangement links TRBV5-1 to TRBJ2-7; weak D call: TRBD1 (5 bases). Deletions cut 1 base from V and 0 bases from J, with 11 bases between. The CDR3 sequence is 15 residues long. The germline V gene encodes CDR1 SGHRS and CDR2 YFSETQ. As DNA, the CDR3 is TGCGCCAGCAGCTTGTTGGATAGGGGCTCCTACGAGCAGTACTTC. It specifies CASSLLDRGSYEQYF. Supplemented by reference TRBV5-1 and TRBJ2-7, the full variable domain reads KAGVTQTPRYLIKTRGQQVTLSCSPISGHRSVSWYQQTPGQGLQFLFEYFSETQRNKGNFPGRFSGRQFSNSRSEMNVSTLELGDSALYLCASSLLDRGSYEQYFGPGTRLTVT.

CDR3: CASSSRTASTDTQYF. The CDR3 bases are TGTGCCAGCAGCTCCCGGACGGCTAGCACAGATACGCAGTATTTT. J is TRBJ2-3 and V is TRBV7-6; D unresolved. The germline V and J ends were trimmed by 4 bases and 0 bases, with 11 bases remaining between them. Germline V gene sequence: CDR1 SGHVS, CDR2 FNYEAQ. The CDR3 loop spans 15 amino acids.

This clone was counted between two and nine times. The chain has TRBV29-1 and TRBJ1-1; D may be TRBD1 (5 bases). This CDR3 is built from 16 residues. Trimming removed 3 bases from V and 1 base from J, with 18 bases in between. Germline assignment: CDR1 SQVTM and CDR2 ANQGSEA. Here the CDR3 DNA reads TGCAGCGTTGACCCCTCTGGGAACAGGTGGAACACTGAAGCTTTCTTT. Protein sequence: CSVDPSGNRWNTEAFF.

This clone appeared a few times. The chain carries TRBV5-6 and TRBJ2-1; D not certain. CDR1 is SGHDT, CDR2 YYEEEE, per germline. V shed 2 bases and J shed 8 bases, with 8 bases lying between them. This CDR3 comprises 12 residues. In nucleotides, the CDR3 is TGTGCCAGCAGCTTAATGGGGTATGAGCAGTTCTTC. This sequence encodes CASSLMGYEQFF.

In this sample, this clone turned up a few times. The sample contains more than one DNA sequence encoding this CDR3. This chain uses TRBV18 with TRBJ1-2, with D uncertain. CDR3 length: 15 residues. Germline V gives CDR1 KGHSH, CDR2 LQKENI. V lost 2 bases to trimming and J lost 2 bases, with 12 bases between them. The CDR3 DNA reads TGTGCCAGCTCACCAGCCCCTCTACTAAACTATGGCTACACCTTC. It yields the protein CASSPAPLLNYGYTF.

The chain employs TRBV7-3 and TRBJ2-5, with a tentative D call TRBD1 (6 bases). With 5 bases removed from V and 5 bases from J, the gap between germline ends came to 15 bases. CDR1 SGHTA and CDR2 FQGTGA come from the germline V gene. The CDR3 runs to 14 residues. The CDR3 spells CASSRGGFGETQYF. Written as DNA, the CDR3 is TGTGCCAGCAGCCGAGGGGGTTTTGGGGAGACCCAGTACTTC.

CDR3 nucleotide sequence: TGTGCCTGGAGTGTACCGGGTCAGGGAATCCACACCTTC. Translating it yields CAWSVPGQGIHTF. The V gene is TRBV30, the J gene TRBJ1-2; D might be TRBD1 (5 bases). V gave up 0 bases and J gave up 12 bases, with 17 bases separating them. Germline values: CDR1 GTSNPN, CDR2 SVGIG (reference sequence). This CDR3 spans 13 amino acids.

The rearrangement uses TRBV18 and TRBJ1-1; D ambiguous. Germline CDR1 KGHSH, CDR2 LQKENI. V was trimmed by 2 bases and J by 1 base, leaving 8 bases between them. CDR3 length: 14 amino acids. The CDR3, as DNA: TGTGCCAGCTCACCAAGTTCCCGGAACACTGAAGCTTTCTTT. Its protein product is CASSPSSRNTEAFF. Full variable domain (rest looked up from reference TRBV18 and TRBJ1-1): NAGVMQNPRHLVRRRGQEARLRCSPMKGHSHVYWYRQLPEEGLKFMVYLQKENIIDESGMPKERFSAEFPKEGPSILRIQQVVRGDSAAYFCASSPSSRNTEAFFGQGTRLTVV.

This clone came up once. V usage is TRBV2 and J usage is TRBJ1-1; D might be TRBD1 (6 bases). This CDR3 contains 14 residues. Germline-derived CDR1 and CDR2 are SNHLY and FYNNEI. The germline V and J ends were trimmed by 6 bases and 3 bases, with 14 bases remaining between them. Here the CDR3 DNA reads TGTGCCAGCAGAGCCGACAGGCCGTACACTGAAGCTTTCTTT. Protein: CASRADRPYTEAFF.

This clone was seen just once. The chain recombines TRBV5-1 with TRBJ2-1; 12 bases line up with TRBD2. CDR1 is SGHRS and CDR2 is YFSETQ in the germline V gene. The CDR3 contains 17 residues. V shed 4 bases, J shed 8 bases, and the junction held 13 bases outside the gene matches. CDR3 DNA sequence: TGCGCCAGCAGCCCGAACGTCGCACTAGCGGGAGGCTATGAGCAGTTCTTC. Protein: CASSPNVALAGGYEQFF.

This clone is a singleton in its sample. The chain couples TRBV30 to TRBJ2-1; possibly TRBD2 for D (6 bases). The CDR3 runs to 14 residues. CDR1 is GTSNPN and CDR2 is SVGIG in the germline V gene (reference sequence). Trimming stripped 1 base from V and 3 bases from J, with 10 bases between. This CDR3 is CAWSGLVDYNEQFF. CDR3 in DNA: TGTGCCTGGAGTGGACTAGTCGACTACAATGAGCAGTTCTTC. Full variable domain (missing parts from reference TRBV30 and TRBJ2-1): SQTIHQWPATLVQPVGSPLSLECTVEGTSNPNLYWYRQAAGRGLQLLFYSVGIGQISSEVPQNLSASRPQDRQFILSSKKLLLSDSGFYLCAWSGLVDYNEQFFGPGTRLTVL.

The V and J genes are TRBV9 and TRBJ1-2; D is ambiguous. The CDR3 runs 13 residues. Germline V gene sequence: CDR1 SGDLS, CDR2 YYNGEE. Trimming stripped 0 bases from V and 8 bases from J, with 11 bases between. The CDR3 DNA reads TGTGCCAGCAGCGTAGATCGGGGTCGGGGCTACACCTTC. Encoded protein: CASSVDRGRGYTF. The full variable domain, with the rest looked up from reference TRBV9 and TRBJ1-2, is DSGVTQTPKHLITATGQRVTLRCSPRSGDLSVYWYQQSLDQGLQFLIQYYNGEERAKGNILERFSAQQFPDLHSELNLSSLELGDSALYFCASSVDRGRGYTFGSGTRLTVV.